What follows are 8 T cell receptor beta chains derived from one specimen sequenced in a study of blood T cell repertoires in COVID-19. Assay used: immunoSEQ multiplex PCR; TCRdb lists only in-frame clones, some missing. The table has a few hundred thousand clones, just over 85% seen once. Sequenced sample: PBMCs or T cells enriched from blood (not recorded which). The receptors originated from a woman aged 40 to 55 with acute COVID-19.

This sequence joins TRBV6-5 and TRBJ2-1; 8 bases agree with TRBD2. V gave up 2 bases and J gave up 4 bases; unmatched junction bases: 7. The CDR3 runs 16 residues. Germline V lookup: CDR1 MNHEY, CDR2 SVGAGI. CDR3: CASSYGRGGGYNEQFF. Written as DNA, the CDR3 is TGTGCCAGCAGTTACGGACGGGGGGGCGGGTACAATGAGCAGTTCTTC.

The CDR3 nucleotides are TGTGCCAGCAGCTTGTTAGTGAGCTACAATGAGCAGTTCTTC. It codes for CASSLLVSYNEQFF. V is TRBV7-9 and J is TRBJ2-1; D remains unclear. V was trimmed by 3 bases and J by 3 bases, leaving 9 bases between them. The CDR3 has 14 amino acids. Germline values: CDR1 SEHNR, CDR2 FQNEAQ (reference sequence).

The gene calls are TRBV5-4 and TRBJ2-7; TRBD1 might be the D (5 bases). The V end was cut by 6 bases, the J end by 2 bases, with 12 bases between. This CDR3 contains 13 residues. Per the germline V gene, CDR1 is SGHNT and CDR2 is YYREEE (reference sequence). CDR3 DNA: TGTGCCAGCACCGAAGACAGTACCTACGAGCAGTACTTC. Translating it yields CASTEDSTYEQYF.

The chain joins TRBV25-1 to TRBJ1-2, with TRBD1 identical over 11 bases. This CDR3 comprises 16 residues. J gave up 7 bases and V 6 bases, and 13 bases lay outside the gene matches. Germline V gene lookup returns CDR1 MGHDK and CDR2 SYGVNS. The CDR3 sequence: CASSRSLGQGESGYTF. CDR3 bases: TGTGCCAGCAGCCGATCCCTGGGACAGGGGGAATCTGGCTACACCTTC.

This clone was seen once. This chain uses TRBV5-1 with TRBJ2-3, with 8 bases lining up with TRBD2. Germline-derived CDR1 and CDR2 are SGHRS and YFSETQ. The CDR3 length is 16 residues. After removal of 0 bases from V and 2 bases from J, the junction contained 5 bases not matched to a gene. CDR3: CASSLGSGGNTDTQYF. The CDR3 DNA reads as TGCGCCAGCAGCTTGGGCTCGGGAGGGAACACAGATACGCAGTATTTT.

This sequence joins TRBV2 and TRBJ2-7; a weak D match, TRBD2 (6 bases). Germline assignment: CDR1 SNHLY and CDR2 FYNNEI. CDR3 length: 14 residues. Trimming left V 7 bases short and J 0 bases short, with 13 bases between. As DNA, the CDR3 is TGTGCCAGCAATACGGGTAGCGGCTCCTACGAGCAGTACTTC. It translates to CASNTGSGSYEQYF.

The V gene is TRBV6-6, the J gene TRBJ1-6, with 7 bases aligning to TRBD1. The CDR3 loop spans 15 amino acids. From germline, CDR1 is MNHNY and CDR2 SVGAGI (reference sequence). The ends lost 5 bases at V and 8 bases at J; junction bases unmatched: 9. The CDR3 reads CASSPTGPSYSPLHF. CDR3 DNA sequence: TGTGCCAGCAGTCCGACAGGGCCTTCCTATTCACCCCTCCACTTT.

This chain links TRBV29-1 with TRBJ1-2; D may be TRBD1 (6 bases). Trimming stripped 0 bases from V and 8 bases from J, with 16 bases between. The CDR3 covers 14 residues. Germline-derived CDR1 and CDR2 are SQVTM and ANQGSEA. The CDR3 region has the DNA TGCAGCGTTGAAGAAACCGGCCGACAGGCAGGCTACACCTTC. It translates to CSVEETGRQAGYTF.